This T cell receptor (beta chain) came from a study of shared clonotypes between healthy human individuals. Sequencing was at deep level. Sorted subsets were amplified in replicate PCRs using around 0.2 ug DNA, approximately 30,000 T cell genomes. Assay: immunoSEQ multiplex PCR; the TCRdb copy retains only in-frame clones and omits some. In the table there are a few million clones, 90% to 95% of which are singletons. V was shortened by 1 base and J by 4 bases, with 9 bases between the two germline ends. Germline V lookup: CDR1 SGHAT, CDR2 FQNNGV. The CDR3 consists of 14 residues. V gene TRBV11-2 combines with J gene TRBJ2-3; D is ambiguous. The TCR comes from a man younger than 35 in good health. The specimen sequenced was naive CD4+ T cells sorted from blood. Subset here: CD45RA+ positively selected. The CDR3 DNA follows: TGTGCCAGCAGCTTAGGGGTCCCCCCAGATACGCAGTATTTT. Its translation: CASSLGVPPDTQYF. The complete variable domain, with remaining parts taken from reference TRBV11-2 and TRBJ2-3, reads EAGVAQSPRYKIIEKRQSVAFWCNPISGHATLYWYQQILGQGPKLLIQFQNNGVVDDSQLPKDRFSAERLKGVDSTLKIQPAKLEDSAVYLCASSLGVPPDTQYFGPGTRLTVL.